A single sample is the source of the 20 T cell receptor beta chains below, sequenced in a study of T cells in Graves' hyperthyroidism and ophthalmopathy (dated by TCRdb to about 2019). Receptors were amplified or captured by multiplex PCR. The sequencer was an Illumina HiSeq 2000. The TCR beta CDR3 regions were amplified from RNA transcripts. For the first round of RT-PCR on the TCR CDR3, the HTBI primer set was used together with the Qiagen OneStep RT-PCR kit. TCRdb trimmed the raw reads at Q25, called clones with MiXCR and kept productive beta chains. CDR3 protein duplicates are merged, each entry listing the most common genes and DNA. The sample table lists 480,000 or so distinct CDR3 sequences, around 50% of them with a count of one. Around 47% of the sample lies in the top ten. The sample consisted of peripheral blood or thyroid tissue (not recorded which). The receptors derive from an adult woman with Graves' disease, either hyperthyroidism or ophthalmopathy (not recorded which).

This sequence joins TRBV20-1 and TRBJ1-2; no clear D gene. Germline CDR1 reads DFQATT; CDR2 reads SNEGSKA (reference sequence). Between the trimmed V and J ends, which lost 2 bases and 2 bases, there was a span of 12 bases. This CDR3 comprises 14 residues. Here the CDR3 DNA reads TGCAGTGCTAGAAGAGGGCTAAAGAACTATGGCTACACCTTC. Residues: CSARRGLKNYGYTF.

This clonotype was seen ten or more times. The chain has TRBV29-1 and TRBJ1-4; D possibly corresponds to TRBD1 (5 bases). This CDR3 comprises 13 residues. Germline V gene data show CDR1 as SQVTM and CDR2 as ANQGSEA. Trimming left V 1 base short and J 4 bases short, with 7 bases between. The chain's CDR3 is CSVEGGRNEKLFF. In DNA form, the CDR3 reads TGCAGCGTTGAAGGGGGCCGTAATGAAAAACTGTTTTTT. Full variable domain (rest looked up from reference TRBV29-1 and TRBJ1-4): SAVISQKPSRDICQRGTSLTIQCQVDSQVTMMFWYRQQPGQSLTLIATANQGSEATYESGFVIDKFPISRPNLTFSTLTVSNMSPEDSSIYLCSVEGGRNEKLFFGSGTQLSVL.

Concerning this clonotype itself: A much more abundant neighbour one base away suggests this may be a read error. The CDR3 ends on some other residue instead of the conserved phenylalanine or tryptophan, so this is likely a read error. The chain is built from TRBV19 and TRBJ1-2; D unclear. The ends were cut back, 2 bases at V and 1 base at J, with 5 bases in the middle. Looked up from germline, CDR1 is LNHDA and CDR2 is SQIVND (reference sequence). The CDR3 contains 13 residues. The CDR3 region is CASSITGNYGYTL. CDR3 coding DNA: TGTGCCAGTAGTATAACCGGTAACTATGGCTACACCCTC.

This chain connects TRBV20-1 to TRBJ1-1; TRBD1 might be the D (6 bases). V lost 6 bases to trimming and J lost 0 bases, with 17 bases between them. The V gene's germline CDR1 is DFQATT and CDR2 SNEGSKA (reference sequence). CDR3 size: 15 residues. The CDR3 nucleotides read TGCAGTGCCGCCCCGGACAGCGCAATGAACACTGAAGCTTTCTTT. Translation gives CSAAPDSAMNTEAFF.

This clonotype occurred many times. The chain carries TRBV4-3 and TRBJ1-3; unclear D gene. This CDR3 has 18 residues. Germline V CDR1 and CDR2: LGHNA, YSLEER. With 0 bases removed from V and 3 bases from J, the gap between germline ends came to 18 bases. CDR3 region: CASSQEGLDASFGNTIYF. The CDR3 DNA reads as TGCGCCAGCAGCCAAGAAGGTTTGGACGCCAGCTTTGGAAACACCATATATTTT.

This clonotype has a count of ten or more. The rearrangement joins TRBV6-5 to TRBJ1-2; 8 bases line up with TRBD1. V lost 5 bases to trimming and J lost 8 bases; unmatched junction nucleotides: 7. The CDR3 covers 13 residues. Germline V lookup: CDR1 MNHEY, CDR2 SVGAGI. The CDR3 DNA reads TGTGCCAGCAGTCACGACAGGGGCAGGGGCTACACCTTC. This codes for CASSHDRGRGYTF.

The V call is TRBV7-9, the J call TRBJ1-5; 9 positions agree with TRBD1. The CDR3 length is 18 residues. With 1 base clipped from V and 2 bases from J, the junction kept 9 bases outside the gene matches. Germline CDR1 and CDR2: SEHNR and FQNEAQ (reference sequence). The CDR3: CASSLGPLGQGGNQPQHF. The CDR3 DNA reads as TGTGCCAGCAGCTTAGGTCCATTGGGACAGGGAGGCAATCAGCCCCAGCATTTT.

The gene calls are TRBV10-3 and TRBJ2-1, with 8 bases identical to TRBD2. The J segment lost 12 bases and the V segment lost 7 bases, leaving 8 bases of the junction unmatched. The CDR3 length is 12 residues. The germline gives CDR1 ENHRY, CDR2 SYGVKD. The CDR3 loop reads CAITAGVGVQFF. CDR3 in DNA: TGTGCCATCACAGCGGGAGTGGGTGTGCAGTTCTTC.

The chain joins TRBV20-1 to TRBJ1-1; no clear D gene. CDR3 size: 10 residues. The germline V gene encodes CDR1 DFQATT and CDR2 SNEGSKA (reference sequence). V was clipped by 3 bases and J by 8 bases, with 7 bases between them. The CDR3 region is CSASLQEAFF. DNA of the CDR3: TGCAGTGCTAGCTTACAGGAAGCTTTCTTT.

The rearrangement joins TRBV28 to TRBJ1-1; the D is unclear. Germline CDR1 reads MDHEN; CDR2 reads SYDVKM. Trimming removed 4 bases from V and 0 bases from J, with 15 bases in between. The CDR3 length is 16 residues. The chain's CDR3 is CASSSWTMNMNTEAFF. In nucleotides, the CDR3 is TGTGCCAGCAGTTCTTGGACGATGAACATGAACACTGAAGCTTTCTTT.

The rearrangement joins TRBV20-1 to TRBJ1-1; perhaps TRBD1 as D (5 bases). V shed 3 bases and J shed 0 bases, with 8 bases lying between them. Germline V gene lookup returns CDR1 DFQATT and CDR2 SNEGSKA (reference sequence). This CDR3 is 13 amino acids long. CDR3 sequence (DNA): TGCAGTGCTAGGGGACTCATGAACACTGAAGCTTTCTTT. Its translation: CSARGLMNTEAFF.

This clonotype was counted ten times or more. The gene calls are TRBV9 and TRBJ2-5; D is uncertain. V was clipped by 0 bases and J by 5 bases, with 11 bases between them. The CDR3 covers 14 residues. In germline, CDR1 is SGDLS, CDR2 YYNGEE. The CDR3 loop reads CASSVGIVGETQYF. Written as DNA, the CDR3 is TGTGCCAGCAGCGTAGGGATTGTAGGGGAGACCCAGTACTTC.

This clonotype was detected ten times or more. This chain links TRBV2 with TRBJ1-5; no definite D call. The CDR3 has 14 residues. Germline-derived CDR1 and CDR2 are SNHLY and FYNNEI. Trimming removed 7 bases at V and 3 bases at J, with 13 bases between. In nucleotides, the CDR3 is TGTGCCAGCAATCCCACGCGGACCAATCAGCCCCAGCATTTT. The encoded protein is CASNPTRTNQPQHF.

V usage is TRBV28 and J usage is TRBJ2-7; 7 nucleotides match TRBD1. CDR3 length: 15 amino acids. V shed 5 bases, J shed 6 bases, and the junction held 13 bases outside the gene matches. CDR1 and CDR2 (germline): MDHEN, SYDVKM. The DNA of the CDR3 is TGTGCCAGCAGTCCCCCGACAGGGAGCGGCGGCGAGCAGTACTTC. It codes for CASSPPTGSGGEQYF. The whole variable domain, remainder taken from reference TRBV28 and TRBJ2-7, is DVKVTQSSRYLVKRTGEKVFLECVQDMDHENMFWYRQDPGLGLRLIYFSYDVKMKEKGDIPEGYSVSREKKERFSLILESASTNQTSMYLCASSPPTGSGGEQYFGPGTRLTVT.

The rearrangement joins TRBV20-1 to TRBJ1-5, with D possibly being TRBD1 (6 bases). Germline V gene lookup returns CDR1 DFQATT and CDR2 SNEGSKA (reference sequence). The ends were cut back, 1 base at V and 3 bases at J, with 13 bases in the middle. The CDR3 spans 15 residues. Here the CDR3 reads CSARGRSGDNQPQHF. The CDR3 DNA follows: TGCAGTGCTAGAGGCAGGTCAGGGGACAATCAGCCCCAGCATTTT.

The chain has TRBV4-3 and TRBJ2-2; no definite D call. This CDR3 is 14 amino acids long. Germline CDR1 LGHNA, CDR2 YSLEER. V was shortened by 6 bases and J by 1 base, with 9 bases between the two germline ends. The CDR3 spells CASRPHLNTGELFF. For the CDR3, the DNA is TGCGCCAGCAGGCCCCACTTGAACACCGGGGAGCTGTTTTTT.

As regards this clonotype: A much larger clonotype is one base distant, so this may be a read error. CDR3 in DNA: TGTGCCAGCAGTGAACATCGAGGGCAGTCCCAGCATTTT. It encodes CASSEHRGQSQHF. V and J are TRBV6-4 and TRBJ1-5; D unresolved. CDR1 and CDR2 from the germline V gene are MRHNA and SNTAGT. The CDR3 length is 13 residues. The ends were cut back, 3 bases at V and 11 bases at J, with 14 bases in the middle.

V gene TRBV29-1 combines with J gene TRBJ2-7; 12 bases map to TRBD1. Germline V gene sequence: CDR1 SQVTM, CDR2 ANQGSEA. Trimming cost V 4 bases and J 7 bases; bases outside gene matches: 8. This CDR3 region has 14 residues. This CDR3 is CSVVAGTGGYEQYF. The CDR3 nucleotides are TGCAGCGTTGTTGCCGGGACAGGGGGCTATGAGCAGTACTTC.

The chain recombines TRBV24-1 with TRBJ1-5; D gene uncertain. The CDR3 is 16 amino acids. The V end was cut by 3 bases, the J end by 1 base, with 12 bases between. Germline CDR1 reads KGHDR; CDR2 reads SFDVKD. The CDR3 DNA reads TGTGCCACCAGTGATGCGTTGGCTTCCAGCAATCAGCCCCAGCATTTT. It codes for CATSDALASSNQPQHF.

This chain links TRBV7-3 with TRBJ1-1, with D possibly TRBD1 on 6 matching bases. Germline CDR1 is SGHTA and CDR2 is FQGTGA. The CDR3 loop spans 14 amino acids. V was cut by 5 bases and J by 1 base, with 11 bases left in between. The CDR3, as DNA: TGTGCCAGCAGCCCGGACAGTTGGAACACTGAAGCTTTCTTT. It yields the protein CASSPDSWNTEAFF.